The 9 T cell receptor beta chains listed next were all sequenced from one sample in a study of shared clonotypes between healthy human individuals. Only in-frame clones appear in the TCRdb table, and some are missing; sequencing was by immunoSEQ multiplex PCR. The table lists roughly 1,500,000 clones, around 98.5% of them singletons, with roughly 0.36% in the top ten. The specimen sequenced was naive CD4+ T cells sorted from blood. The subset: CD45RA+ positively selected. Every receptor here comes from a young man in good health.

The rearrangement links TRBV5-8 to TRBJ2-1, with 8 bases identical to TRBD1. This CDR3 is built from 15 residues. Germline V gene data show CDR1 as SGHTS and CDR2 as YDEGEE. V shed 4 bases and J 0 bases; nucleotides not matched to a gene: 3. CDR3 amino acids: CASSHRGSSYNEQFF. As DNA, the CDR3 is TGTGCCAGCAGCCACAGGGGGAGCTCCTACAATGAGCAGTTCTTC.

The chain has TRBV5-8 and TRBJ1-5, with TRBD1 as a possible D gene (5 bases). CDR3 length: 18 residues. Trimming took off 0 bases at V and 0 bases at J, with 16 bases between the two ends. Germline values: CDR1 SGHTS, CDR2 YDEGEE. Here the CDR3 reads CASSLGLGGYSSNQPQHF. The DNA of the CDR3 is TGTGCCAGCAGCTTGGGTCTCGGGGGGTATAGTAGCAATCAGCCCCAGCATTTT. Full variable domain (outside the CDR3, taken from reference TRBV5-8 and TRBJ1-5): EAGVTQSPTHLIKTRGQQATLRCSPISGHTSVYWYQQALGLGLQFLLWYDEGEERNRGNFPPRFSGRQFPNYSSELNVNALELEDSALYLCASSLGLGGYSSNQPQHFGDGTRLSIL.

V usage is TRBV10-2 and J usage is TRBJ2-7; 15 nucleotides line up with TRBD2. There are 17 residues in the CDR3. The V gene end was trimmed by 3 bases and the J gene end by 0 bases; junction bases not matched to a gene: 3. Germline CDR1 and CDR2: WSHSY and SAAADI. Written as DNA, the CDR3 is TGCGCCAGCAGTGATGGGACTAGCGGGAGGAGCTCCTACGAGCAGTACTTC. This sequence encodes CASSDGTSGRSSYEQYF.

This chain connects TRBV30 to TRBJ2-7, with 12 bases aligning to TRBD2. CDR1 and CDR2 from the germline V gene are GTSNPN and SVGIG (reference sequence). V lost 0 bases to trimming and J lost 3 bases; unmatched junction nucleotides: 9. This CDR3 region has 17 residues. The DNA for the CDR3 is TGTGCCTGGAGTGTGGAACGGACTAGCGGGACCAACTACGAGCAGTACTTC. Translating it yields CAWSVERTSGTNYEQYF.

The chain uses TRBV5-6 and TRBJ2-7; D gene unclear. Germline CDR1 is SGHDT and CDR2 is YYEEEE. This CDR3 contains 13 residues. Trimming stripped 1 base from V and 1 base from J, with 6 bases between. The DNA of the CDR3 is TGTGCCAGCAGCTTGACGATATCCTACGAGCAGTACTTC. As protein: CASSLTISYEQYF.

The rearrangement uses TRBV5-1 and TRBJ2-1; TRBD2 matches 11 bases. This CDR3 is built from 17 residues. Trimming at V came to 1 base and at J to 6 bases, leaving 9 bases not matched to a gene. Germline assignment: CDR1 SGHRS and CDR2 YFSETQ. This CDR3 is CASSLTRGTSGTNEQFF. The CDR3, as DNA: TGCGCCAGCAGCTTGACCCGCGGGACTAGCGGAACCAATGAGCAGTTCTTC.

The genes are TRBV10-2 and TRBJ2-1; a possible D gene is TRBD2 (5 bases). The V gene lost 6 bases and the J gene lost 5 bases, with 17 bases spanning the gap. CDR1 and CDR2 (germline): WSHSY, SAAADI. The CDR3 consists of 15 residues. The CDR3 reads CASRFTVRANNEQFF. DNA of the CDR3: TGCGCCAGCAGGTTCACGGTGAGGGCCAACAATGAGCAGTTCTTC.

As regards this clone: This same CDR3 is encoded by further DNA sequences in the sample. V usage is TRBV7-3 and J usage is TRBJ2-1; the match to TRBD2 covers 13 bases. CDR1 and CDR2 from the germline V gene are SGHTA and FQGTGA. Losses at the gene ends were 5 bases for V and 4 bases for J; bases not matched to a gene: 2. The length of the CDR3 is 15 residues. The chain's CDR3 is CASSPTSGGYNEQFF. CDR3 in DNA: TGTGCCAGCAGCCCGACTAGCGGGGGGTACAATGAGCAGTTCTTC.

The CDR3 spells CASSSRQGAQGQPQHF. The CDR3 region has the DNA TGTGCCAGCAGTTCCCGACAGGGGGCGCAGGGTCAGCCCCAGCATTTT. V gene TRBV28 combines with J gene TRBJ1-5, with 10 positions matching TRBD1. CDR1 is MDHEN and CDR2 is SYDVKM in the germline V gene. The CDR3 is made up of 16 amino acids. Unmatched junction bases numbered 9, after V lost 4 bases and J lost 6 bases. The entire variable domain, with the rest obtained from reference TRBV28 and TRBJ1-5, is as follows: DVKVTQSSRYLVKRTGEKVFLECVQDMDHENMFWYRQDPGLGLRLIYFSYDVKMKEKGDIPEGYSVSREKKERFSLILESASTNQTSMYLCASSSRQGAQGQPQHFGDGTRLSIL.